The 18 T cell receptor beta chains presented below share a single source sample, sequenced in a study of T cells in Graves' hyperthyroidism and ophthalmopathy. Amplification yielded TCR beta CDR3 regions, with RNA transcripts as the source. During a first-round RT-PCR of the TCR CDR3, the HTBI primer set was used. TCRdb redid the calling of the multiplex PCR reads with MiXCR, one entry per CDR3 protein. The table includes approximately 410,000 distinct CDR3 sequences, roughly 13% detected once. Sequenced sample: blood. The receptors derive from a woman younger than 30 with Graves' hyperthyroidism.

This clonotype occurred a few times. At one end the junction does not follow the germline gene, possibly because of a read error. V is TRBV6-2 or TRBV6-3 and J is TRBJ2-2; 12 bases agree with TRBD2. The germline gives CDR1 MNHEY, CDR2 SVGEGT. The CDR3 spans 15 residues. The CDR3 is CNTGTSGSNTGELFF. CDR3 nucleotide sequence: TGCAATACCGGGACTAGCGGGTCGAACACCGGGGAGCTGTTTTTT.

This clonotype was seen a handful of times. The chain carries TRBV25-1 and TRBJ2-5; D is ambiguous. V was pared by 3 bases and J by 1 base, with 9 bases between. This CDR3 region has 14 residues. In germline, CDR1 is MGHDK, CDR2 SYGVNS. In DNA, the CDR3 is TGTGCCAGCAGTGATTGGCAGATCCAAGAGACCCAGTACTTC. Encoded protein: CASSDWQIQETQYF.

CDR3 protein: CATSRENTREQYF. CDR3 nucleotide sequence: TGTGCCACCAGCAGAGAGAACACGCGGGAGCAGTACTTC. The chain couples TRBV15 to TRBJ2-7; D gene uncertain. Germline values: CDR1 LNHNV, CDR2 YYDKDF (reference sequence). Trimming left V 0 bases short and J 7 bases short, with 10 bases between. The CDR3 loop spans 13 amino acids.

The gene calls are TRBV11-2 and TRBJ2-1; 7 bases map to TRBD2. Germline loops: CDR1 SGHAT, CDR2 FQNNGV. The CDR3 covers 15 residues. J lost 9 bases, V lost 0 bases, and 8 bases had no gene match. CDR3 sequence reads: CASSLDTGGNSEQFF. The CDR3 nucleotides are TGTGCCAGCAGCTTAGATACGGGAGGTAATAGTGAGCAGTTCTTC.

The sample holds many counts of this clonotype. The chain is built from TRBV11-1 and TRBJ2-2; TRBD2 matches 8 bases. With V trimmed by 5 bases and J by 6 bases, 14 bases remained unmatched. Germline V gene lookup returns CDR1 SGHAT and CDR2 FQDESV (reference sequence). The CDR3 has 17 amino acids. The DNA of the CDR3 is TGTGCCAGCAGCGCCGCCCTCAGCGGGAGTAGGGCCGGGGAGCTGTTTTTT. Protein: CASSAALSGSRAGELFF.

This clonotype has a count of ten or more. This chain joins TRBV28 and TRBJ2-1, with 11 bases identical to TRBD2. This CDR3 has 15 residues. V dropped 8 bases and J dropped 3; count of bases not matched to a gene: 6. Germline CDR1 is MDHEN and CDR2 is SYDVKM. The CDR3 DNA reads as TGTGCCAGCTCGGGACTAGCGGTCGACTACAATGAGCAGTTCTTC. Protein: CASSGLAVDYNEQFF.

In its sample, this clonotype was seen once. The chain employs TRBV4-1 and TRBJ2-5; unclear D gene. The CDR3 length is 14 residues. V lost 5 bases and J lost 4, with 14 bases in between. Germline values: CDR1 MGHRA, CDR2 YSYEKL. CDR3 residues: CASSAQGPGETQYF. CDR3 DNA sequence: TGCGCCAGCAGCGCTCAAGGGCCAGGAGAGACCCAGTACTTC.

Only a few counts were recorded for this clonotype. A much more abundant neighbour one base away suggests this may be a read error. The rearrangement links TRBV28 to TRBJ1-2; TRBD1 might be the D (5 bases). Trimming pared 3 bases from V and 9 bases from J, leaving 11 bases between. The CDR3 is 12 residues long. Germline loops: CDR1 MDHEN, CDR2 SYDVKM. Here the CDR3 DNA reads TGTGCCAGCAGTTTCGGGGGGTATAGCTACACCTTC. Protein sequence: CASSFGGYSYTF.

The sample holds many counts of this clonotype. The CDR3 region has the DNA TGTGCCAGCAGTCAAGGACAGGGCTTGACTGAAGCTTTCTTT. It translates to CASSQGQGLTEAFF. The V call is TRBV27, the J call TRBJ1-1; 8 bases line up with TRBD1. CDR1 and CDR2 (germline): MNHEY, SMNVEV (reference sequence). This CDR3 contains 14 residues. Trimming removed 5 bases from V and 5 bases from J; junction bases left unmatched: 7.

This clonotype was picked up many times. The V and J genes are TRBV6-2 or TRBV6-3 and TRBJ2-5; no definite D call. V gave up 2 bases and J gave up 2 bases, with 9 bases separating them. Germline V CDR1 and CDR2: MNHEY, SVGEGT. This CDR3 is built from 14 residues. The CDR3 DNA reads as TGTGCCAGCAGTTACCTCGACTTACAAGAGACCCAGTACTTC. As protein: CASSYLDLQETQYF.

The gene calls are TRBV27 and TRBJ1-6; D call uncertain. This CDR3 spans 12 amino acids. Between the trimmed V and J ends, which lost 10 bases and 8 bases, there was a span of 12 bases. The germline V gene encodes CDR1 MNHEY and CDR2 SMNVEV (reference sequence). As DNA, the CDR3 is TGTGCCACGTCCTCCCGGGATTCACCCCTCCACTTT. Translating gives CATSSRDSPLHF.

V usage is TRBV29-1 and J usage is TRBJ1-5; D is undetermined. Germline assignment: CDR1 SQVTM and CDR2 ANQGSEA. CDR3 size: 9 residues. V was pared by 7 bases and J by 5 bases, with 3 bases between. The CDR3 DNA is TGCAGCGCCGATCAGCCCCAGCATTTT. Translated: CSADQPQHF.

Note on this clonotype: This may be a read error, as it is one base from a much larger clone. The rearrangement uses TRBV7-3 and TRBJ2-7; perhaps TRBD2 as D (7 bases). V was pared by 4 bases and J by 3 bases, with 25 bases between. CDR1 is SGHTA, CDR2 FQGTGA, per germline. This CDR3 comprises 18 residues. CDR3 coding DNA: TGTGCCAGCAGCTCCAAGGGGGGGGCAGACGATGTGGGCTACGAGCAGTACTTC. Amino acids: CASSSKGGADDVGYEQYF.

The chain employs TRBV4-1 and TRBJ2-5, with 15 bases lining up with TRBD2. Germline-derived CDR1 and CDR2 are MGHRA and YSYEKL. This CDR3 spans 16 amino acids. V dropped 0 bases and J dropped 7; count of bases not matched to a gene: 3. Here the CDR3 DNA reads TGCGCCAGCAGCCAAGACCAGGGACTAGCGGGAGGGACCCAGTACTTC. This gives the protein CASSQDQGLAGGTQYF.

This clonotype was detected only a few times. The chain links TRBV2 to TRBJ2-7; unclear D gene. Per germline, CDR1 SNHLY and CDR2 FYNNEI. This CDR3 is 12 amino acids long. V was clipped by 3 bases and J by 5 bases, with 8 bases between them. The CDR3 sequence is CASSERPHEQYF. Here the CDR3 DNA reads TGTGCCAGCAGTGAGCGACCCCACGAGCAGTACTTC.

This clonotype was found many times. The rearrangement uses TRBV15 and TRBJ1-2, with 8 bases lining up with TRBD1. Trimming removed 1 base from V and 4 bases from J; junction bases left unmatched: 11. Per the germline V gene, CDR1 is LNHNV and CDR2 is YYDKDF (reference sequence). The CDR3 extends over 17 amino acids. The chain's CDR3 is CATSRGTGGRLGYGYTF. As DNA, the CDR3 is TGTGCCACCAGCAGAGGAACAGGGGGGCGCCTCGGCTATGGCTACACCTTC.

This clonotype was picked up a small number of times. The chain links TRBV10-1 to TRBJ1-1; D possibly corresponds to TRBD1 (5 bases). Germline V CDR1 and CDR2: WNHNN, SYGVQD (reference sequence). The V and J ends lost 4 bases and 0 bases respectively, with 6 bases between them. This CDR3 comprises 13 residues. The CDR3 region has the DNA TGCGCCAGCAGTGGGGACCTGAACACTGAAGCTTTCTTT. This encodes CASSGDLNTEAFF.

This clonotype came up many times. The genes are TRBV6-2 or TRBV6-3 and TRBJ2-2; D call uncertain. The length of the CDR3 is 14 residues. Germline CDR1 is MNHEY and CDR2 is SVGEGT. Between the trimmed V and J ends, which lost 4 bases and 3 bases, there was a span of 9 bases. The CDR3: CASSWPADTGELFF. The CDR3 DNA sequence: TGTGCCAGCAGTTGGCCGGCCGACACCGGGGAGCTGTTTTTT.